A selection of T cell receptor beta chains follows, all from one sample in a study of T cell changes during pregnancy in multiple sclerosis. Produced via immunoSEQ multiplex PCR; TCRdb's table is partial and in-frame only. Counted here are 100,000 or so clones, roughly 93% occurring once; the ten biggest clones make up around 2.2%. Here the sequenced sample was peripheral blood, taken in the third trimester of pregnancy. These receptors were collected from a female donor with multiple sclerosis, enrolled in a pregnancy study. Each CDR3 is given with its conserved first and last residue. Clone size is shown for a subset of rows, as once, few, many or a class of expanded clone.

abundance,v_gene,j_gene,CDR3aa
NA,TRBV5-1,TRBJ2-7,CASSFDLPAGGEQYF
NA,TRBV6-5,TRBJ1-4,CASRTGGLWEKLFF
once,TRBV29-1,TRBJ2-1,CSALGGISSYNEQFF
NA,TRBV28,TRBJ1-4,CATSLSGTRLEKLFF
NA,TRBV11-2,TRBJ2-7,CASSSTGGPEQYF
NA,TRBV19,TRBJ2-1,CASSSGGSPYNEQFF
NA,TRBV15,TRBJ2-3,CATSRDVLAQYF
NA,TRBV7-8,TRBJ1-1,CASSLVTDEAFF
NA,TRBV4-1,TRBJ2-6,CASSLSRGNANVLTF
NA,TRBV7-9,TRBJ1-2,CASSLAFQGLDGYTF
NA,TRBV4-3,TRBJ2-7,CASSSGLAGDYEQYF
NA,TRBV7-8,TRBJ2-2,CASSVTAGLAGVTGELFF
NA,TRBV6-5,TRBJ1-3,CASSYSGGTGNTIYF
NA,TRBV7-9,TRBJ2-5,CASSFLDHRDRVTETQYF
NA,TRBV4-2,TRBJ2-2,CASSQQTRNTGELFF
NA,TRBV16,TRBJ2-1,CASSQSLAGREQFF
NA,TRBV6-4,TRBJ2-3,CASSVEGTDTQYF
once,TRBV6-5,TRBJ1-2,CASSYRQAGGYTF